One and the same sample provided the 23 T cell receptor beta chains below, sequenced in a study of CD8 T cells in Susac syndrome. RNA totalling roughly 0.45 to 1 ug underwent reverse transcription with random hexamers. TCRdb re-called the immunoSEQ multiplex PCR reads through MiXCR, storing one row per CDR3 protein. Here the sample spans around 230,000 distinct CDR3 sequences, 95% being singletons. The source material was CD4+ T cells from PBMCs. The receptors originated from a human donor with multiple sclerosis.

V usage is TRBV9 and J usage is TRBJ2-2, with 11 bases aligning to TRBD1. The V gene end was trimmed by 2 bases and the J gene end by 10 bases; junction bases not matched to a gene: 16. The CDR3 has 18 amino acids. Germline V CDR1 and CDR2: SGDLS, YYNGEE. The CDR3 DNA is TGTGCCAGCAGCGTGGTCCCCGGGACAGGGGGTAGATTGAAGGAGCTGTTTTTT. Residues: CASSVVPGTGGRLKELFF.

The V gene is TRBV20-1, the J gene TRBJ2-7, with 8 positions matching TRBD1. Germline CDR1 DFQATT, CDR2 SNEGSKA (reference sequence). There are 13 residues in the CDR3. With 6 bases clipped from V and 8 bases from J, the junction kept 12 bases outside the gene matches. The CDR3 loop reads CSAQSTGVGKQYF. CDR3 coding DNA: TGCAGTGCCCAATCGACAGGGGTGGGCAAGCAGTACTTC.

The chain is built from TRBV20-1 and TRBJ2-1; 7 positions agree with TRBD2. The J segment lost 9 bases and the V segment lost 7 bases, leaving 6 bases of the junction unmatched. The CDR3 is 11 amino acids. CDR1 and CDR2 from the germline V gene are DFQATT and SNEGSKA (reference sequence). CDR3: CSVRELGEQFF. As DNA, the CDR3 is TGCAGTGTGCGGGAGTTGGGTGAGCAGTTCTTC.

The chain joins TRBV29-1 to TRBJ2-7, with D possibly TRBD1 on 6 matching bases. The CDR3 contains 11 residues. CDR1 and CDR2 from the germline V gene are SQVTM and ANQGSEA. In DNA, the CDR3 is TGCAGTTACCGCGGACAGTACGAGCAGTACTTC. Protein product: CSYRGQYEQYF.

CDR3 amino acids: CASSPPVAGGPGEQYF. For the CDR3, the DNA is TGTGCCAGCTCACCACCGGTAGCGGGAGGGCCGGGTGAGCAGTACTTC. The chain recombines TRBV18 with TRBJ2-7, with 11 bases matching TRBD2. The length of the CDR3 is 16 residues. The germline V gene has CDR1 KGHSH and CDR2 LQKENI. V lost 0 bases and J lost 7; bases outside the gene matches: 8.

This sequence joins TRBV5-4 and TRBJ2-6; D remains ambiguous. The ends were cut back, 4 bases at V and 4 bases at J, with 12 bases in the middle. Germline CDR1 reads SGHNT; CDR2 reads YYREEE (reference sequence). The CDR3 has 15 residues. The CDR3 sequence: CASSPDLSGANVLTF. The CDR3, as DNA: TGTGCCAGCAGCCCGGATCTTTCCGGGGCCAACGTCCTGACTTTC.

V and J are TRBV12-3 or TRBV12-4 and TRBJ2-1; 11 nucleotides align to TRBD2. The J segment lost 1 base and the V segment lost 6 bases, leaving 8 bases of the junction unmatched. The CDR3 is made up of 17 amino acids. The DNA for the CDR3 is TGTGCCAGCAGCTACCTCGGGACTAGCGGTTCCTACAATGAGCAGTTCTTC. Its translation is CASSYLGTSGSYNEQFF.

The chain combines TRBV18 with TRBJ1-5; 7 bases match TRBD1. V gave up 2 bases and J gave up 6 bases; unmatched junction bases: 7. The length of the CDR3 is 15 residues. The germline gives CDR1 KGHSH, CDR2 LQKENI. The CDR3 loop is CASSPGTVSPQPQHF. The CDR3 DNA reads TGTGCCAGCTCACCAGGGACAGTCTCGCCTCAGCCCCAGCATTTT.

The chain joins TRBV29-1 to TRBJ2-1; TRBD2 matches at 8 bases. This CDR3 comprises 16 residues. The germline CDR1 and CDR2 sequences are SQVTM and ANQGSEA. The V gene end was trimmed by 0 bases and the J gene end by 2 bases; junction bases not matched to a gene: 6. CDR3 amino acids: CSVEDVAGGTYNEQFF. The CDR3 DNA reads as TGCAGCGTTGAAGATGTGGCGGGAGGTACCTACAATGAGCAGTTCTTC.

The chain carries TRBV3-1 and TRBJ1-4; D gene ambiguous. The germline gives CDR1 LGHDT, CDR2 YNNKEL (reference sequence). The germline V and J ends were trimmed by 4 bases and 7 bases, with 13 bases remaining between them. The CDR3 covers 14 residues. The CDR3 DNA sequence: TGTGCCAGCAGCCCTGTGGGGTTTGGTGAAAAACTGTTTTTT. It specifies CASSPVGFGEKLFF. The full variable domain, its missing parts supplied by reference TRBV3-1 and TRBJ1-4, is DTAVSQTPKYLVTQMGNDKSIKCEQNLGHDTMYWYKQDSKKFLKIMFSYNNKELIINETVPNRFSPKSPDKAHLNLHINSLELGDSAVYFCASSPVGFGEKLFFGSGTQLSVL.

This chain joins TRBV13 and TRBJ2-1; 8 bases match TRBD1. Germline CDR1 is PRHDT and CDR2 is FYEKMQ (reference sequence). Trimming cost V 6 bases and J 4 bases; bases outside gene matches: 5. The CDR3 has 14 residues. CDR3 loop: CASSNRGRYNEQFF. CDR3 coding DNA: TGTGCCAGCAGTAACAGGGGGAGATACAATGAGCAGTTCTTC.

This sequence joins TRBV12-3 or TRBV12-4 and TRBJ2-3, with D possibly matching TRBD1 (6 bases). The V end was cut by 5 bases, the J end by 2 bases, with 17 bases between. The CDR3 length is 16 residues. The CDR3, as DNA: TGTGCCAGCAGTCCTACGGACAGCCGCACCACAGATACGCAGTATTTT. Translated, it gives CASSPTDSRTTDTQYF.

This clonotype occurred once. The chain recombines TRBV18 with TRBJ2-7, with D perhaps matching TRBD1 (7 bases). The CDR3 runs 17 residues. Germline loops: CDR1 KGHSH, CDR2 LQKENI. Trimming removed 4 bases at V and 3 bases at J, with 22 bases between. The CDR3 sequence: CASSLNSRPGGFYEQYF. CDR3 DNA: TGTGCCAGCTCACTTAATTCTAGGCCAGGGGGGTTCTACGAGCAGTACTTC.

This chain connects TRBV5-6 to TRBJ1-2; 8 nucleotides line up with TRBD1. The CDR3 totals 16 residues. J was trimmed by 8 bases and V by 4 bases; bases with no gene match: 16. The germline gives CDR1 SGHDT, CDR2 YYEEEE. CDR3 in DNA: TGTGCCAGCAGCCCCGGGACAGGCGGGGGAAAGGACGGCTACACCTTC. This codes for CASSPGTGGGKDGYTF.

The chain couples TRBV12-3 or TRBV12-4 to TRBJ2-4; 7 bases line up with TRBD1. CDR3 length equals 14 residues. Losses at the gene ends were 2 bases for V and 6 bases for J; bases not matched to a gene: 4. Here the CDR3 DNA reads TGTGCCAGCAGTTTAAAGGGGGCTGTAAACATTCAGTACTTC. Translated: CASSLKGAVNIQYF.

The CDR3 loop is CSARGADAGYQETQYF. CDR3 nucleotides: TGCAGTGCCAGGGGTGCGGACGCCGGCTACCAAGAGACCCAGTACTTC. The rearrangement joins TRBV20-1 to TRBJ2-5; D may be TRBD1 (6 bases). Trimming stripped 6 bases from V and 0 bases from J, with 20 bases between. This CDR3 is 16 amino acids long. The germline V gene encodes CDR1 DFQATT and CDR2 SNEGSKA (reference sequence).

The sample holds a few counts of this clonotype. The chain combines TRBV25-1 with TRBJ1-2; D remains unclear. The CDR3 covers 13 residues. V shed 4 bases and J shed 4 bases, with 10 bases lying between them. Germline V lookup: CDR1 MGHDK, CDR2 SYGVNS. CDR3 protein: CASSGPTTYGYTF. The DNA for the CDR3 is TGTGCCAGCAGTGGGCCGACCACCTATGGCTACACCTTC.

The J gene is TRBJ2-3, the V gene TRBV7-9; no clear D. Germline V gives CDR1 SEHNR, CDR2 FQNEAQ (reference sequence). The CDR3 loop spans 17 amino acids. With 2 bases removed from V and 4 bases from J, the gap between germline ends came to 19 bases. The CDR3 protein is CASSLLGFGGWADTQYF. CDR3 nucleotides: TGTGCCAGCAGCTTACTTGGTTTCGGCGGTTGGGCAGATACGCAGTATTTT.

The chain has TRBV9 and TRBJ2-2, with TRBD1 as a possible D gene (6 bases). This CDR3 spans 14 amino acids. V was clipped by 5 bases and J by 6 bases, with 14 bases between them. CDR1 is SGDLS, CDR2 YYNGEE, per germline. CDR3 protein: CASRVSTGSGELFF. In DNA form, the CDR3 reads TGTGCCAGCAGAGTTTCAACAGGGTCCGGGGAGCTGTTTTTT.

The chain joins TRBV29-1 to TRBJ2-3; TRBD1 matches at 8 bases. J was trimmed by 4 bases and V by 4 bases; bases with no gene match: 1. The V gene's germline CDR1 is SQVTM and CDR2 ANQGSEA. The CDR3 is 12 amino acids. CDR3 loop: CSVATGADTQYF. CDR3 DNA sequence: TGCAGCGTTGCGACAGGGGCAGATACGCAGTATTTT.

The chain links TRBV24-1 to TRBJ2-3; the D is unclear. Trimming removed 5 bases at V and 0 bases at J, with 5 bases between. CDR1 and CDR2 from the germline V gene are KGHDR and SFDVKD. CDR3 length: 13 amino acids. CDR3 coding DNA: TGTGCCACCAGTGGGGGTAGCACAGATACGCAGTATTTT. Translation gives CATSGGSTDTQYF.

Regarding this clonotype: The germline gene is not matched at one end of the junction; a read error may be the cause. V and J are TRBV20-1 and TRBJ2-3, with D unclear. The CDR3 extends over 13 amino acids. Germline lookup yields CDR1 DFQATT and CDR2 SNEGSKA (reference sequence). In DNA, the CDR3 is TGCAGTGCCAGAGCCGGAATTACAGATACGCAGTATTTT. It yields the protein CSARAGITDTQYF.

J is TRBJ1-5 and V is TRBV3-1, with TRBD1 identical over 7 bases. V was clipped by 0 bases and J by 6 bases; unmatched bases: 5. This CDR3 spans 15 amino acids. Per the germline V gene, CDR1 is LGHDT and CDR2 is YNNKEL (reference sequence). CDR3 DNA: TGTGCCAGCAGCCAAGATGGGACAGATAGTCAGCCCCAGCATTTT. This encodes CASSQDGTDSQPQHF.